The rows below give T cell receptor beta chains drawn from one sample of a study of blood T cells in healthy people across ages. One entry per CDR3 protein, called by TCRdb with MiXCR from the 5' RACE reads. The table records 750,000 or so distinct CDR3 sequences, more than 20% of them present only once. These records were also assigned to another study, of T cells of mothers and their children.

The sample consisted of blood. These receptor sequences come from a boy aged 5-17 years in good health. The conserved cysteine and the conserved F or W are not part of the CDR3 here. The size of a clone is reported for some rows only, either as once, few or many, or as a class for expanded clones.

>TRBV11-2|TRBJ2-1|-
ASRRAGLNEQF
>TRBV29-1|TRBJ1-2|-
SVERGLDNGYT
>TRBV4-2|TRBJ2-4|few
ASSLISGGEKNIQY
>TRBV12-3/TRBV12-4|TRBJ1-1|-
ASSLREMNTEAF
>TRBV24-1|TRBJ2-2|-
ATSDPGQGYTGELF
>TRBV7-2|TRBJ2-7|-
ASSLLDRAHEQY
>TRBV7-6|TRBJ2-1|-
ASSTTSVHEQF
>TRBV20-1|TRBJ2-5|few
SARDISGGPETQY
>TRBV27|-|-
ASGLASGGNEQF
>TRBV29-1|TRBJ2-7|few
SVEDEGGRYEQY
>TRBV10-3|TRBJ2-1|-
AISEPRKNNEQF
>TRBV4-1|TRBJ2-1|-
ASSQSASGSPYNEQF
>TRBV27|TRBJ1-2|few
ASSSVGNYGYT
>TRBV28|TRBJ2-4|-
ASSLESGEGNKNIQY
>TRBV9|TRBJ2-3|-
ASSPGTGGRGTQY
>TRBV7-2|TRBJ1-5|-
ASSFFNQPQH
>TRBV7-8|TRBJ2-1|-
ASSLGYGSSSYNEQF
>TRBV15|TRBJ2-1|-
ATSSGGQSEQF
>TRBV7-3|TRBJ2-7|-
ASSLMAGEGWEQY
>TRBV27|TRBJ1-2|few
ASSLTGNNYGYT
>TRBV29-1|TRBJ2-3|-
SVEGGSGSTDTQY
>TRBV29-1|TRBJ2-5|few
SVEDPRYQETQY
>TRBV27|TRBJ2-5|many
ASSLWDGQETQY
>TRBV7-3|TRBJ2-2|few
ASSLNGQGGDTGELF